This T cell receptor beta chain is from a study of blood T cell repertoires in COVID-19. Produced via immunoSEQ multiplex PCR; TCRdb's table is partial and in-frame only. This sample yields approximately 440,000 clones, of which 90% are seen a single time; 0.6% belongs to the top ten. The clonotype was recovered from a man between 18 and 35 years old who had recovered from COVID-19. Sequences were obtained from PBMCs or T cells enriched from blood (not recorded which).

CDR3 nucleotide sequence: TGTGCCAGCAGTGATCAGGGGAACACTGAAGCTTTCTTT. Protein: CASSDQGNTEAFF. The V gene is TRBV2, the J gene TRBJ1-1, with a tentative D call TRBD1 (5 bases). The CDR3 is made up of 13 amino acids. Germline assignment: CDR1 SNHLY and CDR2 FYNNEI. Trimming stripped 3 bases from V and 1 base from J, with 6 bases between.